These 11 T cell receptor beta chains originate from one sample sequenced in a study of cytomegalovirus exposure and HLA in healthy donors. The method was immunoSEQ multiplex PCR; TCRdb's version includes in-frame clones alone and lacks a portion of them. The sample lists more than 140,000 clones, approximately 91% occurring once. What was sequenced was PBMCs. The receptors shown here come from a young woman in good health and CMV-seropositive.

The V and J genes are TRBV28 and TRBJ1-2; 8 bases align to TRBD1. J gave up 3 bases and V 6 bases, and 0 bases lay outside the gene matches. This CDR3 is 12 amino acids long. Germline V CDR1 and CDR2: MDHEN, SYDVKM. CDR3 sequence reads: CASRGQDYGYTF. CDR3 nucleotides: TGTGCCAGCAGGGGACAGGACTATGGCTACACCTTC.

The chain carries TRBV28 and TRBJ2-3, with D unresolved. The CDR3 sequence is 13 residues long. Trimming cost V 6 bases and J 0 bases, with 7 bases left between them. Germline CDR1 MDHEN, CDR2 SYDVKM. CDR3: CASRQQSTDTQYF. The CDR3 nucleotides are TGTGCCAGCAGACAACAGAGCACAGATACGCAGTATTTT.

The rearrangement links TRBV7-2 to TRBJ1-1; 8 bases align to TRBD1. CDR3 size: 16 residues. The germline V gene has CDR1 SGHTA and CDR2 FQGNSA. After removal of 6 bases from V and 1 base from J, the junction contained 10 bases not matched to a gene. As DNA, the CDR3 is TGTGCCAGCAGACCGGACAGGGTGGTGTGGAACACTGAAGCTTTCTTT. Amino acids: CASRPDRVVWNTEAFF.

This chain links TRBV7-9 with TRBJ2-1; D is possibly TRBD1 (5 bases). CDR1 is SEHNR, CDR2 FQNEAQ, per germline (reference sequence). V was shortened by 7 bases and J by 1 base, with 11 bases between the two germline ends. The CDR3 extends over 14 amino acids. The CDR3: CASTRTPSYNEQFF. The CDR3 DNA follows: TGTGCCAGCACCCGGACACCGTCCTACAATGAGCAGTTCTTC. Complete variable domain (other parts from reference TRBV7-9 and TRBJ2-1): DTGVSQNPRHKITKRGQNVTFRCDPISEHNRLYWYRQTLGQGPEFLTYFQNEAQLEKSRLLSDRFSAERPKGSFSTLEIQRTEQGDSAMYLCASTRTPSYNEQFFGPGTRLTVL.

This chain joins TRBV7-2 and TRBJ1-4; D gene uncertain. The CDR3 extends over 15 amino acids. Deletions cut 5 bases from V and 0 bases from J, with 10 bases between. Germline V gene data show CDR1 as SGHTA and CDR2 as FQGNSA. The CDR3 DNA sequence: TGTGCCAGCAGCCCCTCTGGCTCAACTAATGAAAAACTGTTTTTT. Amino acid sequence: CASSPSGSTNEKLFF.

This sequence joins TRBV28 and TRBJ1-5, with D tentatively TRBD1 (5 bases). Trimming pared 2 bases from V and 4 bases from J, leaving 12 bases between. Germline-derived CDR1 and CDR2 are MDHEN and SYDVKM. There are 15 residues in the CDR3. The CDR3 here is CASSLQGMRNQPQHF. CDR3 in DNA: TGTGCCAGCAGTTTACAGGGTATGCGGAATCAGCCCCAGCATTTT.

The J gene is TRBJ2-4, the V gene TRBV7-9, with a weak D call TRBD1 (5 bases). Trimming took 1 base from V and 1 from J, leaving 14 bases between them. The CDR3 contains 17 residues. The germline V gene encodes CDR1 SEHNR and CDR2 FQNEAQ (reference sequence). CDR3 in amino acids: CASSLDLVAGAKNIQYF. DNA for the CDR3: TGTGCCAGCAGCTTAGATTTGGTTGCAGGGGCCAAAAACATTCAGTACTTC. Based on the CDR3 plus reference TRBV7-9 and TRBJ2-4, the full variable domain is DTGVSQNPRHKITKRGQNVTFRCDPISEHNRLYWYRQTLGQGPEFLTYFQNEAQLEKSRLLSDRFSAERPKGSFSTLEIQRTEQGDSAMYLCASSLDLVAGAKNIQYFGAGTRLSVL.

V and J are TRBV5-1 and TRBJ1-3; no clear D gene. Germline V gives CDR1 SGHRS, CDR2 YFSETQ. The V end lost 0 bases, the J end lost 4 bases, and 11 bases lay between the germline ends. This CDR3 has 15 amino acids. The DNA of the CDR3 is TGCGCCAGCAGCTTGGCTACGGGTTCCGGAAACACCATATATTTT. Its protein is CASSLATGSGNTIYF.

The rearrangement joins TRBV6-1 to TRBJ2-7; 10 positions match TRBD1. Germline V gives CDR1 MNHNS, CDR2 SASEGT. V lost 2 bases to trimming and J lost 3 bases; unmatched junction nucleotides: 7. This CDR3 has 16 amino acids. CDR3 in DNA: TGTGCCAGCAGTGAACTCGAAAGGGACAGGGGCTACGAGCAGTACTTC. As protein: CASSELERDRGYEQYF.

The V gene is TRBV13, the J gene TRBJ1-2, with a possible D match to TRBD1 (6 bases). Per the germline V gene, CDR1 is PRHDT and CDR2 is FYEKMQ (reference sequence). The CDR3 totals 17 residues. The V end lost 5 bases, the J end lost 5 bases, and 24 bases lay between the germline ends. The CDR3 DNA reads TGTGCCAGCAGCATAAGCAGGGGTTTAGTAGGCGCATATGGCTACACCTTC. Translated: CASSISRGLVGAYGYTF.

The CDR3 DNA is TGTGCCAGCAGCTTTCGATACGAGACTAGCGGGATCGATGAGCAGTTCTTC. This encodes CASSFRYETSGIDEQFF. V is TRBV4-2 and J is TRBJ2-1; 11 nucleotides line up with TRBD2. Germline CDR1 LGHNA, CDR2 YNFKEQ. The CDR3 totals 17 residues. V was clipped by 5 bases and J by 8 bases; unmatched bases: 14.